This paragraph reports one TCR beta chain. The data are from a study of blood T cells in healthy people across ages. CDR3 length: 15 residues. Germline V gene sequence: CDR1 DFQATT, CDR2 SNEGSKA (reference sequence). A second PCR, run for about 7 to 11 cycles, used a sample-barcoded 5' primer plus a J-beta primer mix. TCRdb passed the 5' RACE reads through MiXCR, listing each CDR3 protein once. The table includes around 580,000 distinct CDR3 sequences, around half detected once. The material sequenced was blood. The chain recombines TRBV20-1 with TRBJ2-4; 12 nucleotides match TRBD2. The end of the DNA aligns better with TRBJ2-5, so the J call may be wrong. This sequence was found in an older man in good health. CDR3 residues: CSARALAGGPETQYF. The CDR3 nucleotides are TGCAGTGCTAGAGCTCTAGCGGGAGGGCCAGAGACCCAGTACTTC.